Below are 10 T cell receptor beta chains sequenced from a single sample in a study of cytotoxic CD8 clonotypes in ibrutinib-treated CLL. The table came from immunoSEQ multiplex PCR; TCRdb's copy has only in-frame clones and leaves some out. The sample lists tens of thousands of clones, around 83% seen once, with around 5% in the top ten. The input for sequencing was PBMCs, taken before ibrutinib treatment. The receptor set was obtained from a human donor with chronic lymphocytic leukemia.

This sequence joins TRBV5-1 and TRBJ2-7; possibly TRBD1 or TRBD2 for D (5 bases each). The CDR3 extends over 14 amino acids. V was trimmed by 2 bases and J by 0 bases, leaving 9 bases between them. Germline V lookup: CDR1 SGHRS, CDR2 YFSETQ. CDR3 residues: CASSLEGNSYEQYF. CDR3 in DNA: TGCGCCAGCAGCTTAGAGGGGAACTCCTACGAGCAGTACTTC.

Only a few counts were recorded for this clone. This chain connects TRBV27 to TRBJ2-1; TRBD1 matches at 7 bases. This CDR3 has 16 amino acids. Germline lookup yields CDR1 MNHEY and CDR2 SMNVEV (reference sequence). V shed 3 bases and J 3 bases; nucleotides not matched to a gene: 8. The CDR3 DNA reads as TGTGCCAGCAGTTTCGAACAGGGGTTCGACTACAATGAGCAGTTCTTC. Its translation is CASSFEQGFDYNEQFF.

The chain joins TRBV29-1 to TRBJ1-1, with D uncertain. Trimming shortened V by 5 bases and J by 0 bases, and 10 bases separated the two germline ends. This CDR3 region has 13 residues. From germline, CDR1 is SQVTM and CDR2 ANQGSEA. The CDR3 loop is CSVLSPMNTEAFF. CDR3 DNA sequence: TGCAGCGTTCTTAGCCCCATGAACACTGAAGCTTTCTTT.

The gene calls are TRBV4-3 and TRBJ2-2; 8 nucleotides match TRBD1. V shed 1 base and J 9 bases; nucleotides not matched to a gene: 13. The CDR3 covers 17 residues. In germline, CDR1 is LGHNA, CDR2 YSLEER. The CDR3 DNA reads TGCGCCAGCAGCCAAGCTTTCGGACAGGGATTTCTCAGGGAGCTGTTTTTT. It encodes CASSQAFGQGFLRELFF.

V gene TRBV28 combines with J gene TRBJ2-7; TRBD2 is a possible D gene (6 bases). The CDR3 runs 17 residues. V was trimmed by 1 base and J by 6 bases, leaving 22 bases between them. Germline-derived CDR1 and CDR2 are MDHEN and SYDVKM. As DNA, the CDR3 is TGTGCCAGCAGTTTATCCCTAACGGAGGGGCGTTTTGCCGAGCAGTACTTC. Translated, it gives CASSLSLTEGRFAEQYF.

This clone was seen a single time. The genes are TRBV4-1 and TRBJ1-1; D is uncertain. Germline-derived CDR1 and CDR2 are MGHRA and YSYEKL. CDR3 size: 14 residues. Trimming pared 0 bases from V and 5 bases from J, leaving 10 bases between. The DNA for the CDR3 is TGCGCCAGCAGCCAAGACGGTCTTCTTACTGAAGCTTTCTTT. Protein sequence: CASSQDGLLTEAFF.

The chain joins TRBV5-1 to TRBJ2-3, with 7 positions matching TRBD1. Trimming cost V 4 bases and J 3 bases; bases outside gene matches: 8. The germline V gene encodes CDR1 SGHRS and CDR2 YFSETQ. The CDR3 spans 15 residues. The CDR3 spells CASSLTTGPTDTQYF. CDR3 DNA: TGCGCCAGCAGCCTAACGACAGGGCCAACAGATACGCAGTATTTT.

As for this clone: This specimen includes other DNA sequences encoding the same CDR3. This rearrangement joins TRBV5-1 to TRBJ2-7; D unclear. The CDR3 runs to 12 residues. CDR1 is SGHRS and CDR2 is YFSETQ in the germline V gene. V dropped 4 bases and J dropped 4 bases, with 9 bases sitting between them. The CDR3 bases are TGCGCCAGCAGCCCGGAAGGATACGAGCAGTACTTC. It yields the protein CASSPEGYEQYF.

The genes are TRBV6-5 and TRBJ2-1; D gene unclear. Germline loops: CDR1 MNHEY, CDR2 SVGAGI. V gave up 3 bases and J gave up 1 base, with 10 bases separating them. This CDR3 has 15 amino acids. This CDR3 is CASSYSASSYNEQFF. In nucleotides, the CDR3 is TGTGCCAGCAGTTATTCGGCGTCGTCCTACAATGAGCAGTTCTTC.

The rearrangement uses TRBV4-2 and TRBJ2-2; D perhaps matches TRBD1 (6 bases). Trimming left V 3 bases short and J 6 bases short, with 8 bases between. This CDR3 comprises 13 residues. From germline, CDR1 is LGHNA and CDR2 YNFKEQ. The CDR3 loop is CASSHQGPGELFF. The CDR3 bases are TGTGCCAGCAGCCACCAGGGGCCCGGGGAGCTGTTTTTT.